This TCR beta chain was captured by sequencing in a study of low-dose radiotherapy and immunotherapy resistance in tumors. Overall study context: Daily oral aspirin at 300 mg began on cycle 1 day 1 and lasted four cycles.

This clonotype has at least ten counts. Time point described: after trial treatment. The treatment: LDRT plus nivolumab, ipilimumab, low-dose cyclophosphamide and aspirin (RACIN trial). The authors amplified TCRs for approximately 18 PCR cycles with a constant-region primer and a V-primer adapter. TCRdb redid the calling of the reads with MiXCR, one entry per CDR3 protein. The table lists roughly 50,000 distinct CDR3 sequences, around 34% of them singletons. This receptor was obtained from a male donor with rectosigmoid adenocarcinoma. This sample comprised PBMCs, obtained after low-dose radiotherapy plus immunotherapy.

CDR3 in amino acids: CASSLMVGQNTGELFF. The CDR3 nucleotides read TGTGCCAGCAGCTTAATGGTCGGACAGAACACCGGGGAGCTGTTTTTT. V gene TRBV7-9 combines with J gene TRBJ2-2; TRBD1 might be the D (5 bases). Germline V gene data show CDR1 as SEHNR and CDR2 as FQNEAQ (reference sequence). V gave up 2 bases and J gave up 1 base, with 11 bases separating them. CDR3 size: 16 residues.